The rows below give T cell receptor beta chains drawn from one sample of a study of CD8+ T cells in alopecia areata. Only in-frame clones appear in the TCRdb table, and some are missing; sequencing was by immunoSEQ multiplex PCR. Here the sample spans under 350,000 clones, 55% to 70% being singletons. Source: CD4+ T cells sorted from blood, taken at week 24, from a patient treated with tofacitinib. These receptors all come from a human donor with alopecia areata. Both conserved end residues are part of each CDR3. A D gene is named only where the DNA matches it firmly. Not every row has a clone size; where given, it reads once, few, many or a size class.

CSVEGSYGYTF TGCAGCGTTGAAGGCAGCTATGGCTACACCTTC TRBJ1-2 . TRBV29-1 .
CASSLGHLDFTDTQYF TGTGCCAGCAGCTTGGGACACCTTGATTTCACAGATACGCAGTATTTT TRBJ2-3 . TRBV7-9 .
CASSVVQAYGYTF TGTGCCAGCAGCGTAGTACAGGCCTATGGCTACACCTTC TRBJ1-2 . TRBV9 once
CASSQAPGSYTF TGTGCCAGCAGCCAAGCTCCGGGAAGCTACACCTTC TRBJ1-2 . TRBV14 .
CASSIGRTAQETQYF TGTGCCAGTAGTATAGGTAGGACAGCCCAAGAGACCCAGTACTTC TRBJ2-5 . TRBV19 once
CATKEIQYF TGTGCCACGAAAGAGATCCAGTACTTC TRBJ2-5 . TRBV3-1/TRBV3-2 .
CASSRQGDTDTQYF TGTGCCAGCAGTAGACAGGGGGACACAGATACGCAGTATTTT TRBJ2-3 TRBD1 TRBV28 .
CASSTGTYNEQFF TGTGCCAGCAGCACCGGAACCTACAATGAGCAGTTCTTC TRBJ2-1 . TRBV5-4 once
CAWRGSGNQPQHF TGTGCCTGGAGGGGGTCGGGCAATCAGCCCCAGCATTTT TRBJ1-5 . TRBV30 .
CASSGQETQYF TGCGCCAGCAGCGGTCAAGAGACCCAGTACTTC TRBJ2-5 . TRBV5-1 few
CASRTGTVSTDTQYF TGTGCCAGCAGAACCGGGACAGTGAGCACAGATACGCAGTATTTT TRBJ2-3 TRBD1 TRBV11-2 .
CASSPRDTEIHEQYF TGTGCCAGCAGTCCCCGGGACACGGAGATCCACGAGCAGTACTTC TRBJ2-7 . TRBV7-6 few
CASSQGNRASGTEAFF TGCGCCAGCAGCCAAGGTAACAGGGCTAGCGGCACTGAAGCTTTCTTT TRBJ1-1 . TRBV4-3 .
CASSRDYADTQYF TGTGCCAGCAGCCGGGACTACGCAGATACGCAGTATTTT TRBJ2-3 TRBD2 TRBV4-2 .
CSASGAAQQFF TGCAGTGCTAGCGGGGCAGCCCAGCAGTTCTTC TRBJ2-1 . TRBV20-1 .
CAWGPPPPGTGQYEQYF TGTGCCTGGGGACCCCCACCGCCCGGGACAGGGCAGTACGAGCAGTACTTC TRBJ2-7 TRBD1 TRBV30 .
CASSLVGVEVAAFF TGTGCCAGCAGTTTAGTGGGGGTTGAGGTAGCAGCTTTCTTT TRBJ1-1 . TRBV28 .